This passage covers 14 T cell receptor beta chains from one sample sequenced in a study of T cell repertoires in cytomegalovirus infection. TCRdb redid the calling of the reads with MiXCR, one entry per CDR3 protein. The sample includes hundreds of thousands of distinct CDR3 sequences, roughly 10% of them seen just once. What was sequenced was PBMCs. These receptors all come from a human donor in good health (CMV status not recorded). Some clones in this sample may be carry-over from other donors' samples.

The chain employs TRBV6-6 and TRBJ2-3, with D hard to call. V dropped 2 bases and J dropped 6 bases, with 12 bases sitting between them. The germline CDR1 and CDR2 sequences are MNHNY and SVGAGI (reference sequence). The CDR3 sequence is 14 residues long. The chain's CDR3 is CASSYNPPRDTQYF. The CDR3 DNA sequence: TGTGCCAGCAGTTACAACCCCCCGAGGGATACGCAGTATTTT.

A few counts support this clonotype. The CDR3, as DNA: TGCAGCGTTGTAGCTAGCCCCACAGATACGCAGTATTTT. Its protein is CSVVASPTDTQYF. The chain links TRBV29-1 to TRBJ2-3, with D possibly TRBD2 on 5 matching bases. The CDR3 spans 13 residues. The germline gives CDR1 SQVTM, CDR2 ANQGSEA. V was shortened by 4 bases and J by 2 bases, with 10 bases between the two germline ends.

This clonotype has just a few counts. An end of the junction differs from the germline gene, which may be a read error. The V and J genes are TRBV29-1 and TRBJ1-2; D gene ambiguous. In germline, CDR1 is SQVTM, CDR2 ANQGSEA. The CDR3 totals 12 residues. CDR3 loop: CSAEDWQDGYTF. The CDR3, as DNA: TGCAGCGCTGAAGATTGGCAGGATGGCTACACCTTC.

V usage is TRBV10-3 and J usage is TRBJ1-4; the D is unclear. The CDR3 extends over 15 amino acids. V lost 2 bases and J lost 3, with 10 bases in between. Germline loops: CDR1 ENHRY, CDR2 SYGVKD. The chain's CDR3 is CAISEQAASNEKLFF. CDR3 in DNA: TGTGCCATCAGTGAGCAGGCAGCCTCTAATGAAAAACTGTTTTTT.

This clonotype occurred many times. This chain connects TRBV7-9 to TRBJ2-3; unclear D gene. The CDR3 totals 14 residues. CDR1 and CDR2 (germline): SEHNR, FQNEAQ (reference sequence). Trimming pared 6 bases from V and 1 base from J, leaving 11 bases between. In DNA form, the CDR3 reads TGTGCCAGCAGTTCCGTTCTGGGCACAGATACGCAGTATTTT. Amino acid sequence: CASSSVLGTDTQYF. The variable domain in full, completed from reference TRBV7-9 and TRBJ2-3, reads DTGVSQNPRHKITKRGQNVTFRCDPISEHNRLYWYRQTLGQGPEFLTYFQNEAQLEKSRLLSDRFSAERPKGSFSTLEIQRTEQGDSAMYLCASSSVLGTDTQYFGPGTRLTVL.

This clonotype was recorded many times. The chain has TRBV6-2 or TRBV6-3 and TRBJ2-2; TRBD1 agrees at 7 bases. Per the germline V gene, CDR1 is MNHEY and CDR2 is SVGEGT. The CDR3 is 14 amino acids. J was trimmed by 6 bases and V by 6 bases; bases with no gene match: 7. This CDR3 reads CASSRQGVPGELFF. In nucleotides, the CDR3 is TGTGCCAGCAGCAGGCAGGGGGTGCCCGGGGAGCTGTTTTTT.

There are many counts of this clonotype. V is TRBV2 and J is TRBJ2-7; no firm D call. Trimming left V 1 base short and J 12 bases short, with 13 bases between. This CDR3 region has 12 residues. CDR1 SNHLY and CDR2 FYNNEI come from the germline V gene. In DNA form, the CDR3 reads TGTGCCAGCAGTGAAGAGTCCATCCGGTTGTACTTC. This codes for CASSEESIRLYF. Combining the CDR3 with reference TRBV2 and TRBJ2-7 gives the whole variable domain EPEVTQTPSHQVTQMGQEVILRCVPISNHLYFYWYRQILGQKVEFLVSFYNNEISEKSEIFDDQFSVERPDGSNFTLKIRSTKLEDSAMYFCASSEESIRLYFGPGTRLTVT.

The gene calls are TRBV29-1 and TRBJ2-3; D is possibly TRBD1 (5 bases). Germline values: CDR1 SQVTM, CDR2 ANQGSEA. V lost 3 bases, J lost 4 bases, and 8 bases lay in between. CDR3 length: 12 amino acids. The CDR3 reads CSVDRVPDTQYF. The DNA for the CDR3 is TGCAGCGTTGACAGGGTGCCAGATACGCAGTATTTT.

This clonotype showed up just a few times. The chain combines TRBV6-6 with TRBJ1-1; D not resolved. The CDR3 totals 12 residues. Germline V gene sequence: CDR1 MNHNY, CDR2 SVGAGI (reference sequence). V shed 2 bases and J shed 10 bases, with 11 bases lying between them. DNA of the CDR3: TGTGCCAGCAGTTACCCCGGGGAGACAGCTTTCTTT. This translates into CASSYPGETAFF.

The genes are TRBV12-3 or TRBV12-4 and TRBJ1-2, with no clear D. This CDR3 is 14 amino acids long. The V gene lost 2 bases and the J gene lost 4 bases, with 11 bases spanning the gap. Here the CDR3 DNA reads TGTGCCAGCAGTTTAACAAGGGAAGGCTATGGCTACACCTTC. Protein sequence: CASSLTREGYGYTF.

This clonotype was picked up a small number of times. V is TRBV24-1 and J is TRBJ2-3; D is perhaps TRBD2 (5 bases). CDR1 is KGHDR, CDR2 SFDVKD, per germline. This CDR3 comprises 13 residues. Trimming cost V 4 bases and J 4 bases, with 8 bases left between them. The CDR3 loop reads CATSDTSADTQYF. Here the CDR3 DNA reads TGTGCCACCAGTGACACTAGTGCAGATACGCAGTATTTT.

This clonotype was recorded at least ten times. This rearrangement joins TRBV6-1 to TRBJ1-4; D gene ambiguous. The germline gives CDR1 MNHNS, CDR2 SASEGT. V lost 5 bases and J 4 bases, leaving 8 bases between the germline ends. The CDR3 extends over 13 amino acids. CDR3 sequence: CASSPNSNEKLFF. In nucleotides, the CDR3 is TGTGCCAGCAGTCCCAACAGTAATGAAAAACTGTTTTTT.

In this sample, this clonotype turned up many times. The J gene is TRBJ1-2, the V gene TRBV7-2; 9 positions agree with TRBD1. The germline V gene encodes CDR1 SGHTA and CDR2 FQGNSA. V gave up 1 base and J gave up 1 base; unmatched junction bases: 7. The CDR3 contains 17 residues. DNA for the CDR3: TGTGCCAGCAGCTTAGGTGGGACAGGGATTTATAACTATGGCTACACCTTC. Its translation: CASSLGGTGIYNYGYTF.

This clonotype was counted at least ten times. The chain uses TRBV7-2 and TRBJ2-7, with 10 bases lining up with TRBD1. Trimming cost V 5 bases and J 5 bases; bases outside gene matches: 9. This CDR3 contains 15 residues. Germline CDR1 reads SGHTA; CDR2 reads FQGNSA. The CDR3 protein is CASSARDRGGHEQYF. In DNA, the CDR3 is TGTGCCAGCAGCGCCCGGGACAGGGGAGGCCACGAGCAGTACTTC.